These 19 T cell receptor beta chains were sequenced from one sample in a study of blood T cell repertoires in COVID-19 (dated by TCRdb to about 2020). Library prep was done by the immunoSEQ multiplex PCR assay. The clones in this table, taken by TCRdb from immuneACCESS, are in-frame only. Not every clone is retained; where verified, under half of the shortfall comes from an unresolved V gene, and the cause of the rest is unknown. The sample table records over 250,000 clones; 88% of these occur just once. Roughly 4% of the sample is taken by the ten largest. Sequenced sample: peripheral blood. Receptors were obtained from a man aged 55-75 years who had recovered from COVID-19.

CDR3 bases: TGTGCCAGCAGCACCCTTCGTGGGGCTGGCGGGGAGCTGTTTTTT. Residues: CASSTLRGAGGELFF. V gene TRBV11-3 combines with J gene TRBJ2-2, with D possibly matching TRBD1 (5 bases). Trimming cost V 5 bases and J 7 bases, with 17 bases left between them. In germline, CDR1 is SGHNT, CDR2 YENEEA. The CDR3 loop spans 15 amino acids. Full variable domain (outside the CDR3, taken from reference TRBV11-3 and TRBJ2-2): EAGVVQSPRYKIIEKKQPVAFWCNPISGHNTLYWYLQNLGQGPELLIRYENEEAVDDSQLPKDRFSAERLKGVDSTLKIQPAELGDSAVYLCASSTLRGAGGELFFGEGSRLTVL.

The rearrangement links TRBV5-4 to TRBJ2-1, with D perhaps TRBD2 (6 bases). The germline V and J ends were trimmed by 0 bases and 7 bases, with 17 bases remaining between them. CDR1 is SGHNT, CDR2 YYREEE, per germline (reference sequence). The CDR3 is 16 residues long. DNA for the CDR3: TGTGCCAGCAGCTTGGCGGCGGGGAGTTTGAGTAATGAGCAGTTCTTC. This translates into CASSLAAGSLSNEQFF.

This sequence joins TRBV11-2 and TRBJ1-1; TRBD1 matches at 7 bases. V lost 4 bases to trimming and J lost 5 bases; unmatched junction nucleotides: 10. This CDR3 has 15 amino acids. Looked up from germline, CDR1 is SGHAT and CDR2 is FQNNGV. For the CDR3, the DNA is TGTGCCAGCAGCTCCCAGGGAGGACAGGCAACTGAAGCTTTCTTT. Its protein is CASSSQGGQATEAFF.

V is TRBV6-2 or TRBV6-3 and J is TRBJ1-2; D gene uncertain. Between the trimmed V and J ends, which lost 6 bases and 7 bases, there was a span of 15 bases. Germline values: CDR1 MNHEY, CDR2 SVGEGT. This CDR3 has 13 amino acids. The CDR3 spells CASSTGKKSGYTF. The CDR3, as DNA: TGTGCCAGCAGCACCGGGAAAAAGAGTGGCTACACCTTC.

The chain recombines TRBV11-2 with TRBJ2-7; D gene uncertain. Per germline, CDR1 SGHAT and CDR2 FQNNGV. V lost 6 bases and J 3 bases, leaving 12 bases between the germline ends. The CDR3 contains 13 residues. CDR3 nucleotides: TGTGCCAGCAGTCCAAGCCCTGACTACGAGCAGTACTTC. It is translated as CASSPSPDYEQYF.

V gene TRBV30 combines with J gene TRBJ2-7; 12 nucleotides match TRBD1. Germline V gene lookup returns CDR1 GTSNPN and CDR2 SVGIG (reference sequence). The V segment lost 1 base and the J segment 7 bases; nucleotides outside the gene matches: 11. The CDR3 length is 16 residues. The CDR3 is CAWSGFRDRGLYEQYF. CDR3 coding DNA: TGTGCCTGGAGTGGATTCAGGGACAGGGGGCTTTATGAGCAGTACTTC. Full variable domain (missing parts from reference TRBV30 and TRBJ2-7): SQTIHQWPATLVQPVGSPLSLECTVEGTSNPNLYWYRQAAGRGLQLLFYSVGIGQISSEVPQNLSASRPQDRQFILSSKKLLLSDSGFYLCAWSGFRDRGLYEQYFGPGTRLTVT.

The chain links TRBV6-5 to TRBJ1-5; D is possibly TRBD1 (5 bases). The CDR3 loop spans 12 amino acids. Germline V CDR1 and CDR2: MNHEY, SVGAGI. The germline V and J ends were trimmed by 0 bases and 9 bases, with 6 bases remaining between them. CDR3 loop: CASSYSGGPQHF. In DNA, the CDR3 is TGTGCCAGCAGTTACTCGGGGGGGCCCCAGCATTTT.

The chain joins TRBV6-2 or TRBV6-3 to TRBJ2-5; 10 bases map to TRBD2. Germline-derived CDR1 and CDR2 are MNHEY and SVGEGT. J was trimmed by 5 bases and V by 2 bases; bases with no gene match: 11. There are 17 residues in the CDR3. CDR3 in DNA: TGTGCCAGCAGTTACGGCTCGCTAGCGGGGGCCAGGGAGACCCAGTACTTC. Amino acids: CASSYGSLAGARETQYF.

CDR3 sequence: CASSQTAGRTDTQYF. The CDR3 bases are TGTGCCAGCAGCCAAACAGCGGGGCGCACAGATACGCAGTATTTT. The chain is built from TRBV3-1 (or the pseudogene TRBV3-2) and TRBJ2-3, with 7 bases that match TRBD2. The junction had 3 bases not matched to a gene; V was cut back by 2 bases and J by 1 base. CDR3 length equals 15 residues. Germline V gene data show CDR1 as LGHDT and CDR2 as YNNKEL (reference sequence).

The rearrangement uses TRBV15 and TRBJ1-3; 10 bases map to TRBD1. The CDR3 sequence is 20 residues long. The V and J ends lost 1 base and 2 bases, in that order; junction bases with no gene match: 14. Germline lookup yields CDR1 LNHNV and CDR2 YYDKDF (reference sequence). The CDR3 DNA follows: TGTGCCACCAGCAGAGGACTTCGGACAGGGGGAAACTCTGCTGGAAACACCATATATTTT. Its protein is CATSRGLRTGGNSAGNTIYF.

CDR3 bases: TGTGCCAGCAGCTTGTGGGGGACAGGGGGCTCGTACGAGCAGTACTTC. This sequence encodes CASSLWGTGGSYEQYF. The V gene is TRBV5-4, the J gene TRBJ2-7; 12 bases match TRBD1. V lost 1 base to trimming and J lost 4 bases; unmatched junction nucleotides: 6. Germline V gene sequence: CDR1 SGHNT, CDR2 YYREEE (reference sequence). The CDR3 has 16 amino acids.

J is TRBJ1-1 and V is TRBV7-9, with D possibly being TRBD1 (6 bases). V lost 3 bases to trimming and J lost 7 bases, with 18 bases between them. The length of the CDR3 is 15 residues. The germline V gene has CDR1 SEHNR and CDR2 FQNEAQ (reference sequence). CDR3: CASSFYTGWSDEAFF. The CDR3 DNA reads as TGTGCCAGCAGCTTTTATACAGGGTGGTCCGATGAAGCTTTCTTT.

The rearrangement links TRBV29-1 to TRBJ2-7, with D possibly being TRBD1 (6 bases). Germline lookup yields CDR1 SQVTM and CDR2 ANQGSEA. This CDR3 contains 11 residues. The V and J ends lost 4 bases and 5 bases respectively, with 9 bases between them. In nucleotides, the CDR3 is TGCAGCGTTGGACAGGCAAACGAGCAGTACTTC. Residues: CSVGQANEQYF.

The V and J genes are TRBV3-1 (or the pseudogene TRBV3-2) and TRBJ1-5; 9 bases align to TRBD1. The junction had 7 bases not matched to a gene; V was cut back by 1 base and J by 6 bases. Germline CDR1 is LGHDT and CDR2 is YNNKEL (reference sequence). CDR3 size: 16 residues. The CDR3 loop is CASSQGGGQGLQPQHF. In nucleotides, the CDR3 is TGTGCCAGCAGCCAAGGTGGAGGACAGGGGCTTCAGCCCCAGCATTTT.

The chain has TRBV21-1 and TRBJ2-5; no DNA check was done on the table's D call, TRBD2. TRBV21-1 is classified as a pseudogene. The CDR3 runs to 20 residues. The CDR3 nucleotides read TGTGCCAGCAGCAAAGGCGGGACTAGCTTCGGGCTGCAAGGTTCTGAGACCCAGTACTTC. Its protein is CASSKGGTSFGLQGSETQYF.

The rearrangement uses TRBV27 and TRBJ1-2; D uncertain. The CDR3 has 13 amino acids. Germline V gene sequence: CDR1 MNHEY, CDR2 SMNVEV (reference sequence). Deletions cut 2 bases from V and 8 bases from J, with 12 bases between. CDR3 DNA sequence: TGTGCCAGCAGTTTAGCGGGATCTGGGGGCTACACCTTC. It specifies CASSLAGSGGYTF.

The chain combines TRBV7-2 with TRBJ2-1; unclear D gene. The CDR3 contains 13 residues. V shed 2 bases and J shed 7 bases, with 9 bases lying between them. Looked up from germline, CDR1 is SGHTA and CDR2 is FQGNSA. DNA of the CDR3: TGTGCCAGCAGCTTATTCTGGAGTAATGAGCAGTTCTTC. Translation: CASSLFWSNEQFF.

The rearrangement links TRBV25-1 to TRBJ2-3; 7 positions agree with TRBD2. CDR1 and CDR2 (germline): MGHDK, SYGVNS. With V trimmed by 2 bases and J by 4 bases, 12 bases remained unmatched. The CDR3 spans 17 residues. The CDR3 region is CASSEGGWGGRADTQYF. The CDR3 DNA follows: TGTGCCAGCAGTGAAGGCGGGTGGGGGGGACGCGCAGATACGCAGTATTTT.

The V gene is TRBV9, the J gene TRBJ2-6, with D maybe TRBD1 (6 bases). This CDR3 contains 15 residues. Germline values: CDR1 SGDLS, CDR2 YYNGEE. The V end lost 5 bases, the J end lost 1 base, and 10 bases lay between the germline ends. CDR3 in amino acids: CASSGGASGANVLTF. CDR3 sequence (DNA): TGTGCCAGCAGTGGGGGCGCTTCTGGGGCCAACGTCCTGACTTTC.